The 8 T cell receptor beta chains below were found in one sample sequenced in a study of T cell responses to AZD1222 COVID-19 vaccine. Generated by immunoSEQ multiplex PCR, the TCRdb table keeps only in-frame clones and is missing some. The sample lists roughly 110,000 clones, almost 90% occurring once. The sequencing used peripheral blood, collected on day 0 of AZD1222 vaccination. These receptor sequences come from an adult in good health.

The chain is built from TRBV5-6 and TRBJ1-2; tentatively, D is TRBD1 (6 bases). V was shortened by 3 bases and J by 8 bases, with 17 bases between the two germline ends. Germline V gene data show CDR1 as SGHDT and CDR2 as YYEEEE. CDR3 size: 14 residues. The CDR3 sequence is CASSYFWGAEGYTF. The CDR3 DNA follows: TGTGCCAGCAGCTATTTTTGGGGGGCAGAAGGCTACACCTTC. Full variable domain (missing parts from reference TRBV5-6 and TRBJ1-2): DAGVTQSPTHLIKTRGQQVTLRCSPKSGHDTVSWYQQALGQGPQFIFQYYEEEERQRGNFPDRFSGHQFPNYSSELNVNALLLGDSALYLCASSYFWGAEGYTFGSGTRLTVV.

The chain is built from TRBV24-1 and TRBJ1-2; D unresolved. The germline gives CDR1 KGHDR, CDR2 SFDVKD. Trimming cost V 4 bases and J 6 bases, with 11 bases left between them. This CDR3 has 13 residues. CDR3: CATSDPLGHGYTF. CDR3 nucleotides: TGTGCCACCAGTGACCCACTAGGGCATGGCTACACCTTC.

The chain carries TRBV6-4 and TRBJ1-2; no definite D call. In germline, CDR1 is MRHNA, CDR2 SNTAGT. Trimming cost V 5 bases and J 4 bases, with 8 bases left between them. The CDR3 runs 12 residues. CDR3 DNA: TGTGCCAGCAGTAGGGCGGGCTATGGCTACACCTTC. As protein: CASSRAGYGYTF.

The rearrangement uses TRBV29-1 and TRBJ2-7, with D hard to call. The CDR3 is 15 amino acids. Trimming removed 1 base at V and 3 bases at J, with 16 bases between. Germline V gives CDR1 SQVTM, CDR2 ANQGSEA. The CDR3 region has the DNA TGCAGCGTTGAAGTTAATTGGGGAAGAGACTACGAGCAGTACTTC. Translated, it gives CSVEVNWGRDYEQYF.

The chain joins TRBV18 to TRBJ1-1, with D perhaps TRBD1 (5 bases). Germline V gene data show CDR1 as KGHSH and CDR2 as LQKENI. This CDR3 has 16 residues. V was clipped by 5 bases and J by 0 bases, with 16 bases between them. CDR3: CASSFGTGNMNTEAFF. CDR3 DNA sequence: TGTGCCAGCTCATTCGGGACGGGGAACATGAACACTGAAGCTTTCTTT.

V is TRBV11-1 and J is TRBJ2-1; maybe TRBD2 (5 bases). Germline V gene sequence: CDR1 SGHAT, CDR2 FQDESV (reference sequence). This CDR3 spans 16 amino acids. V was clipped by 5 bases and J by 0 bases, with 14 bases between them. The CDR3 here is CASSPEEASSYNEQFF. CDR3 sequence (DNA): TGTGCCAGCAGCCCGGAGGAGGCGAGCTCCTACAATGAGCAGTTCTTC.

This chain joins TRBV19 and TRBJ1-1; D possibly corresponds to TRBD1 (5 bases). Deletions cut 3 bases from V and 3 bases from J, with 14 bases between. The germline gives CDR1 LNHDA, CDR2 SQIVND (reference sequence). The CDR3 has 15 residues. For the CDR3, the DNA is TGTGCCAGTAGTATCGGGGGAAAATTGGACACTGAAGCTTTCTTT. Amino acid sequence: CASSIGGKLDTEAFF.

V gene TRBV20-1 combines with J gene TRBJ2-1, with TRBD1 identical over 7 bases. Germline assignment: CDR1 DFQATT and CDR2 SNEGSKA (reference sequence). The CDR3 consists of 11 residues. V dropped 5 bases and J dropped 8; count of bases not matched to a gene: 3. DNA for the CDR3: TGCAGTGCTGACAGGGCGTATGAGCAGTTCTTC. Translation gives CSADRAYEQFF.